This T cell receptor beta chain was sequenced in a study of T-cell memory formation after mild COVID-19. The table lists this clonotype with a few counts. Its matching antigen is unknown. One entry per CDR3 protein results from TCRdb running MiXCR on the 5' RACE reads. This table has about 190,000 distinct CDR3 sequences, about 20% appearing once. Findings of the study overall: In second-wave clones peaking day 37, SARS-CoV-2 specificity remained unconfirmed. The study found balanced CD4/CD8 in clones contracting day 15 to 85 and a CD4+ lean in later expanders. Mostly located in CM and EM were contracting CD4+ clones, with contracting CD8+ clones located in EMRA.

The sequencing sample was made of PBMCs or a T cell subset sorted from them (not recorded which). This clonotype was sampled from an adult woman who had mild COVID-19 (a few samples of this study predate the infection). Cell type and time point are not known.

The CDR3 bases are TGCGCCAGCAGCCAAATTGGGGGGCCTAACACCGGGGAGCTGTTTTTT. Translation: CASSQIGGPNTGELFF. The J gene is TRBJ2-2, the V gene TRBV4-1; D tentatively reads TRBD1 or TRBD2 (6 bases each). Germline V gives CDR1 MGHRA, CDR2 YSYEKL. The CDR3 totals 16 residues. V lost 2 bases and J 2 bases, leaving 12 bases between the germline ends.